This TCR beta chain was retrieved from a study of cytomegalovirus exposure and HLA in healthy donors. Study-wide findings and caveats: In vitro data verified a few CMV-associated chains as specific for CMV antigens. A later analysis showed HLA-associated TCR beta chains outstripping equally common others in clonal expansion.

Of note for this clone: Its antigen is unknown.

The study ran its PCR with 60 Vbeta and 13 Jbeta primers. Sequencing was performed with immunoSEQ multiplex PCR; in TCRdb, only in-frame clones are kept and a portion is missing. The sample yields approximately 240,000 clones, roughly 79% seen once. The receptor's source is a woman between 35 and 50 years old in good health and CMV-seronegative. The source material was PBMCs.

The chain's CDR3 is CASSDRGSDDEQYF. CDR3 in DNA: TGTGCCAGTAGCGACAGGGGATCGGACGACGAGCAGTACTTC. The chain couples TRBV19 to TRBJ2-7; TRBD1 matches 8 bases. This CDR3 region has 14 residues. CDR1 is LNHDA, CDR2 SQIVND, per germline (reference sequence). V trimming: 6 bases; J trimming: 5 bases; junction bases outside the gene matches: 9.